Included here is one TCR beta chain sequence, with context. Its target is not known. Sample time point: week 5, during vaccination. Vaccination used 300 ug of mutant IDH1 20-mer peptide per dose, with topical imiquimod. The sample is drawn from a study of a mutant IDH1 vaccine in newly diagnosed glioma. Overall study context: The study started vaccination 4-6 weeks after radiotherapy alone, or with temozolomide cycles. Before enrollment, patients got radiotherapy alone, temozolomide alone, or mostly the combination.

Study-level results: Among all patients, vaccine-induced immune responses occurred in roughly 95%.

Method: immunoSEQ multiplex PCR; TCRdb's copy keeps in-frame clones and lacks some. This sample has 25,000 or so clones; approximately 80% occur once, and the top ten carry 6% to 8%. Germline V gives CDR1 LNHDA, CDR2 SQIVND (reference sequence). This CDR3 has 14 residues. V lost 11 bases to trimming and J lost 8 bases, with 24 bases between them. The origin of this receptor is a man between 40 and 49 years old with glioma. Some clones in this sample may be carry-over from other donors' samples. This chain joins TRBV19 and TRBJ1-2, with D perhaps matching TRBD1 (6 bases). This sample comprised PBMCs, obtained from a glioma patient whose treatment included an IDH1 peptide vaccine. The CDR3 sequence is CASSARRGAGGYTF. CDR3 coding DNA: TGTGCCTCGTCCGCACGACGGGGGGCGGGGGGCTACACCTTC. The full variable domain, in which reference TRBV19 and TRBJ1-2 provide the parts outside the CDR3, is DGGITQSPKYLFRKEGQNVTLSCEQNLNHDAMYWYRQDPGQGLRLIYYSQIVNDFQKGDIAEGYSVSREKKESFPLTVTSAQKNPTAFYLCASSARRGAGGYTFGSGTRLTVV.